Sequencing of this T cell receptor beta chain was carried out in a study of cytomegalovirus exposure and HLA in healthy donors. The PCR used 60 Vbeta and 13 Jbeta primers. Method: immunoSEQ multiplex PCR; TCRdb's copy keeps in-frame clones and lacks some. Among about 210,000 clones listed, approximately 78% were seen once. Concerning this clone itself: Its antigen is not identified.

General observations from the study: The presence/absence work took it that sequencing depth was about the same across donors.

This clonotype originated in a boy between 10 and 17 years old in good health and CMV-seronegative. The material sequenced was PBMCs.

In nucleotides, the CDR3 is TGCAGCGTTGTTGGACAGGCGTTTCCTTACGAGCAGTACTTC. Its protein product is CSVVGQAFPYEQYF. The V and J genes are TRBV29-1 and TRBJ2-7, with 7 bases lining up with TRBD1. The V segment lost 4 bases and the J segment 4 bases; nucleotides outside the gene matches: 10. The germline gives CDR1 SQVTM, CDR2 ANQGSEA. This CDR3 is 14 amino acids long.